These 7 T cell receptor beta chains were all obtained from the same sample, sequenced in a study of shared clonotypes between healthy human individuals. The protocol was immunoSEQ multiplex PCR, while the TCRdb copy is restricted to in-frame clones and leaves out a portion. The sample shows roughly 2.4 million clones, roughly 95% of them seen only once. The sample consisted of naive CD4+ T cells sorted from blood. The subset here: CD45RA+ positively selected. These receptors all come from a man younger than 35 in good health.

The chain employs TRBV11-3 and TRBJ2-1; 9 nucleotides align to TRBD2. This CDR3 region has 18 residues. Germline V gene lookup returns CDR1 SGHNT and CDR2 YENEEA. J gave up 1 base and V 0 bases, and 7 bases lay outside the gene matches. The CDR3 DNA reads as TGTGCCAGCAGCTTAGATGGGCGGGAGGGCCCATCCTACAATGAGCAGTTCTTC. It is translated as CASSLDGREGPSYNEQFF. Full variable domain (outside the CDR3, taken from reference TRBV11-3 and TRBJ2-1): EAGVVQSPRYKIIEKKQPVAFWCNPISGHNTLYWYLQNLGQGPELLIRYENEEAVDDSQLPKDRFSAERLKGVDSTLKIQPAELGDSAVYLCASSLDGREGPSYNEQFFGPGTRLTVL.

Comment on this clone: Other DNA sequences in this specimen translate into the identical CDR3. This rearrangement joins TRBV18 to TRBJ2-1, with 8 bases identical to TRBD2. The CDR3 sequence is 13 residues long. Germline V gene lookup returns CDR1 KGHSH and CDR2 LQKENI. V lost 3 bases, J lost 8 bases, and 3 bases stayed unmatched. Here the CDR3 reads CASSPSGGDEQFF. CDR3 sequence (DNA): TGTGCCAGCTCACCTTCGGGGGGGGATGAGCAGTTCTTC.

The chain couples TRBV7-2 to TRBJ2-3, with TRBD2 identical over 10 bases. The CDR3 spans 15 residues. Germline assignment: CDR1 SGHTA and CDR2 FQGNSA. With 2 bases clipped from V and 3 bases from J, the junction kept 2 bases outside the gene matches. The CDR3 sequence is CASSLTSGVTDTQYF. CDR3 DNA: TGTGCCAGCAGCTTAACTAGCGGGGTGACAGATACGCAGTATTTT.

This clone was counted once. Other DNA sequences in the same sample also yield this CDR3. The chain has TRBV5-4 and TRBJ2-2; D not certain. CDR3 length: 12 residues. V was shortened by 4 bases and J by 2 bases, with 3 bases between the two germline ends. The germline CDR1 and CDR2 sequences are SGHNT and YYREEE (reference sequence). CDR3 protein: CASSLNTGELFF. CDR3 bases: TGTGCCAGCAGCCTCAACACCGGGGAGCTGTTTTTT.

V and J are TRBV1 and TRBJ2-7. TRBV1 is tagged as a pseudogene. The CDR3 is 14 amino acids. CDR3 sequence reads: CTSSQETHKYEQYF. The CDR3 DNA sequence: TGCACCAGCAGCCAAGAGACCCACAAATACGAGCAGTACTTC.

The chain recombines TRBV7-9 with TRBJ1-2; TRBD1 matches at 7 bases. Germline V gene data show CDR1 as SEHNR and CDR2 as FQNEAQ (reference sequence). The CDR3 extends over 15 amino acids. V lost 5 bases and J lost 5; bases outside the gene matches: 11. The CDR3 spells CASSRLRDREYGYTF. CDR3 sequence (DNA): TGTGCCAGCAGCCGACTTAGAGACAGGGAGTATGGCTACACCTTC.

The chain carries TRBV5-4 and TRBJ2-1, with 8 bases that match TRBD2. The CDR3 totals 17 residues. Germline CDR1 reads SGHNT; CDR2 reads YYREEE (reference sequence). V was pared by 2 bases and J by 0 bases, with 7 bases of the junction left unmatched. CDR3 sequence reads: CASSFFIGGDSYNEQFF. The CDR3 DNA reads as TGTGCCAGCAGCTTCTTTATCGGGGGGGACTCCTACAATGAGCAGTTCTTC.